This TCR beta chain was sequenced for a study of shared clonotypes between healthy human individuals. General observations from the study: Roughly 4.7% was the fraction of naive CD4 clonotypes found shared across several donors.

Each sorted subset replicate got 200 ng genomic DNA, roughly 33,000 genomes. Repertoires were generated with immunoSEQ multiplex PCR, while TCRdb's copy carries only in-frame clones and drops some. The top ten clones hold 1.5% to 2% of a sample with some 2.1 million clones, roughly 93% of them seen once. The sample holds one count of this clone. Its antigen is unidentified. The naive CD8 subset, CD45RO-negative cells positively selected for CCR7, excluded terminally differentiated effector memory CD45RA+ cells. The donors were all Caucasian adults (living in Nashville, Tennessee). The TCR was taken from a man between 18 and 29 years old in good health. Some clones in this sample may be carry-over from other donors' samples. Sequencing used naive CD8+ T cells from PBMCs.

CDR3 nucleotide sequence: TGTGCTAGTGGTTTGGTTCTAGCGGGACATGTGGGGTCCAAAAACATTCAGTACTTC. Amino acids: CASGLVLAGHVGSKNIQYF. This chain connects TRBV12-5 to TRBJ2-4; 9 bases line up with TRBD2. Trimming cost V 0 bases and J 2 bases; bases outside gene matches: 11. There are 19 residues in the CDR3. In germline, CDR1 is LGHNT, CDR2 FRNRAP. Filled out from reference TRBV12-5 and TRBJ2-4, the complete variable domain reads DARVTQTPRHKVTEMGQEVTMRCQPILGHNTVFWYRQTMMQGLELLAYFRNRAPLDDSGMPKDRFSAEMPDATLATLKIQPSEPRDSAVYFCASGLVLAGHVGSKNIQYFGAGTRLSVL.